The subject of this entry is one T cell receptor (beta chain). Its target is unknown. This entry belongs to a study of cytomegalovirus exposure and HLA in healthy donors. Study at large: The study placed about 81% of its roughly 430 genotyped donors in the Caucasian-associated ancestry cluster.

Per the germline V gene, CDR1 is MRHNA and CDR2 is SNTAGT. This CDR3 region has 14 residues. V gave up 4 bases and J gave up 7 bases; unmatched junction bases: 7. Healthy bone marrow donors made up the donors. Whole-study findings and limits: The study carried out a later analysis of TCR beta sequences. It associated approximately 17,000 of them with specific HLA alleles at a false discovery rate of 0.05.

The PCR employed 60 Vbeta primers together with 13 Jbeta primers. TCRdb's table, derived via immunoSEQ multiplex PCR, lists solely in-frame clones and lacks some. The sample comprises approximately 160,000 clones, around 65% of which are singletons, and roughly 2.7% rests with the top ten. The source is a woman in her 40s in good health and CMV-seropositive. The chain carries TRBV6-4 and TRBJ2-1; 7 positions agree with TRBD1. Material for sequencing was PBMCs. The CDR3 spells CASSVTGEANEQFF. Here the CDR3 DNA reads TGTGCCAGCAGTGTAACAGGGGAAGCGAATGAGCAGTTCTTC.